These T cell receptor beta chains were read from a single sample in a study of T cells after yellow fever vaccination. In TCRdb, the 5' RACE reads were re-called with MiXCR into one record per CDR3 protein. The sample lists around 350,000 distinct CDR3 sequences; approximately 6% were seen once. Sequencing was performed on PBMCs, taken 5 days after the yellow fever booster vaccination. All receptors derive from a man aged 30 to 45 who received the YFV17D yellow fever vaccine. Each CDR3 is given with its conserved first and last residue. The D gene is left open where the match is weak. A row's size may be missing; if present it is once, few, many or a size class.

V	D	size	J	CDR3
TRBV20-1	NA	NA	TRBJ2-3	CSAGWDAPSTDTQYF
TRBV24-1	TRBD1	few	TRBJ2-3	CATSVSKGAEDTQYF
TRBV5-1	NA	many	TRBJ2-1	CASAELGAGEGEQFF
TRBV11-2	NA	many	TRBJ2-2	CASRSSTTATGELFF
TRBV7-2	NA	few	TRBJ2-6	CASSLALAGANVLTF
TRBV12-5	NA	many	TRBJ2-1	CASGLIEQFF
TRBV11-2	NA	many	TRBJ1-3	CASSLGPAGGSTGNTIYF
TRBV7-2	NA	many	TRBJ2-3	CASSQDYPNPTDTQYF
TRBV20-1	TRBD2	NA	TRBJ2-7	CSARDGLAGYEQYF
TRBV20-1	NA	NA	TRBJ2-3	CSARPKVDTQYF
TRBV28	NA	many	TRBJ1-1	CASSRGRNTEAFF
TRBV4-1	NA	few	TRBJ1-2	CASSQAASGYTF
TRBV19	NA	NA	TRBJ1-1	CASSIGSWLSSEAFF
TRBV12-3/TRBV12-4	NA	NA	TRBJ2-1	CASTPRTERFF
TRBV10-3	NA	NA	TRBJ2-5	CAISESIRGSAETQYF
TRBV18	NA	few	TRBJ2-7	CASSPGGTVTYEQYF
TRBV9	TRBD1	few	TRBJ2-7	CASSGRQGYSYEQYF
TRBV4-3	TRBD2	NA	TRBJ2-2	CASSQEKAGDTGELFF
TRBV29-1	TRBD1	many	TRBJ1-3	CSATGTDSGNTIYF
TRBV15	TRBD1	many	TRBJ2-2	CATSREFGTGLPGELFF
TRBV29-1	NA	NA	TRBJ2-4	CSVRLAKNIQYF
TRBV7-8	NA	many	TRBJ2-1	CASSLPVFRTYNEQFF
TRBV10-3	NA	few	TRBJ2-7	CAISPITSGEQYF
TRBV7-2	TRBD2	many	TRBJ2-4	CASTTGGTSSKNIQYF
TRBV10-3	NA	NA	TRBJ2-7	CAISETYEQYF
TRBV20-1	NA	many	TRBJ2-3	CSASHAVPYTDTQYF
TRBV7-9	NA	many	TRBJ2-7	CASSRTGEQYF
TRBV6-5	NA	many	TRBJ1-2	CASSYDLGPSGYTF
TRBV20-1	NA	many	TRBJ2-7	CSAAPVTLGEQYF
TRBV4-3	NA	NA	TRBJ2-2	CASSPRAGAGTGELFF
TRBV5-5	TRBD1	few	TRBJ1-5	CASSYGTGGQPQHF
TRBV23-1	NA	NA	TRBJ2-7	CASRGTQSYEQYF
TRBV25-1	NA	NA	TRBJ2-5	CASSERSWGETQYF
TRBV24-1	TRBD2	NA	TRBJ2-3	CATSDSSKAGGTDTQYF
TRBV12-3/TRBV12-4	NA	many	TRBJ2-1	CASTDLSRVEQFF
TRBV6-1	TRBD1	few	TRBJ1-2	CASTRQGGIDGYTF
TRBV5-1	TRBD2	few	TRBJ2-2	CASSATSGSVTGELFF
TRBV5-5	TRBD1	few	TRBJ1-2	CASSHRDRDNYGYTF
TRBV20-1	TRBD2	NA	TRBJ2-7	CCAKQHRAGGPNEQYF
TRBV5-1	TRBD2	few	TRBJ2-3	CASSISGRASDTQYF
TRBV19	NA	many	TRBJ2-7	CASSIGAFSSYEQYF
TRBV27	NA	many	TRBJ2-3	CASSPEYTDTQYF
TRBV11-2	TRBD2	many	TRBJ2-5	CASSLEPLAGRGETQYF
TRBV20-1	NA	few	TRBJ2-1	CSASFQRLEQFF
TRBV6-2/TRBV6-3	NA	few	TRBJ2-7	CASHDGLEQYF
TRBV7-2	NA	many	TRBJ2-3	CASSSSRDTREF
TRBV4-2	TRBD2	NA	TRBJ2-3	CASSQDQLAGGPLTDTQYF
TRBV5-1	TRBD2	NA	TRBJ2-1	CASASGRSLYNEQFF
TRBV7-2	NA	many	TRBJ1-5	CASSLDRGQPQHF
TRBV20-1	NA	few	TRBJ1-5	CSARAGGKGPQHF
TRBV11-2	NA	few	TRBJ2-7	CASSLWRSEQYF
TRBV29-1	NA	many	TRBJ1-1	CSVFLGPQNTEAFF